The next 23 T cell receptor beta chains were all read from a single sample in a study of T cell repertoires in cytomegalovirus infection. From the reads, TCRdb called clonotypes with MiXCR, one entry per CDR3 protein. This table has approximately 1,000,000 distinct CDR3 sequences, roughly 30% appearing once. Their target antigens are unknown. The sequencing here drew on cultured CD8+ T cells from PBMCs, taken from culture after CMV antigen stimulation. The source of these receptors is a human donor in good health (CMV status not recorded). Some clones in this sample may be carry-over from other donors' samples.

This clonotype was seen a few times. The chain carries TRBV7-9 and TRBJ2-1; D possibly uses TRBD1 or TRBD2 (5 bases each). CDR1 and CDR2 from the germline V gene are SEHNR and FQNEAQ (reference sequence). This CDR3 is built from 14 residues. Trimming stripped 8 bases from V and 4 bases from J, with 15 bases between. The CDR3 loop reads CASPSRDGYNEQFF. CDR3 nucleotides: TGTGCCAGCCCGTCCCGGGACGGGTACAATGAGCAGTTCTTC.

The CDR3: CASTPGQAIYEQYF. CDR3 DNA: TGTGCCAGCACCCCGGGACAGGCGATCTACGAGCAGTACTTC. The rearrangement links TRBV6-6 to TRBJ2-7, with TRBD1 identical over 8 bases. J lost 3 bases, V lost 7 bases, and 8 bases had no gene match. Germline V CDR1 and CDR2: MNHNY, SVGAGI (reference sequence). The CDR3 totals 14 residues.

This clonotype has ten or more counts. The CDR3 nucleotides read TGTGCCAGCAGCTTAGACGTCGGGGGTTTAAGTCAGCCCCAGCATTTT. This codes for CASSLDVGGLSQPQHF. This chain links TRBV7-2 with TRBJ1-5; TRBD1 is a possible D gene (5 bases). The CDR3 loop spans 16 amino acids. Trimming stripped 1 base from V and 6 bases from J, with 16 bases between. Germline V gene data show CDR1 as SGHTA and CDR2 as FQGNSA.

A few counts support this clonotype. This chain uses TRBV6-2 or TRBV6-3 with TRBJ2-2; weak D call: TRBD2 (5 bases). Germline CDR1 reads MNHEY; CDR2 reads SVGEGT. CDR3 length: 15 amino acids. V was trimmed by 0 bases and J by 4 bases, leaving 9 bases between them. The CDR3 protein is CASSYSGGPTGELFF. The DNA of the CDR3 is TGTGCCAGCAGTTACTCGGGCGGGCCCACCGGGGAGCTGTTTTTT.

There are a few counts of this clonotype. The DNA for the CDR3 is TGTGCCAGCAGTTACGGTATGGGACAGGGGGCTAATGAGCAGTTCTTC. It yields the protein CASSYGMGQGANEQFF. The rearrangement uses TRBV6-5 and TRBJ2-1, with 12 nucleotides matching TRBD1. Trimming took 2 bases from V and 7 from J; bases not matched to a gene: 6. Germline CDR1 MNHEY, CDR2 SVGAGI. The CDR3 length is 16 residues.

This clonotype appeared a few times. The J gene is TRBJ2-1, the V gene TRBV7-2; D is unclear. Germline lookup yields CDR1 SGHTA and CDR2 FQGNSA. CDR3 length: 15 residues. The V and J ends lost 6 bases and 0 bases respectively, with 12 bases between them. The CDR3 loop reads CASSPRVASYNEQFF. The CDR3 DNA is TGTGCCAGCAGTCCCCGGGTAGCCTCCTACAATGAGCAGTTCTTC.

This clonotype was picked up a small number of times. The chain combines TRBV24-1 with TRBJ2-1; either TRBD1 or TRBD2 may fit D (5 bases each). Trimming shortened V by 2 bases and J by 3 bases, and 10 bases separated the two germline ends. The CDR3 length is 15 residues. The germline V gene encodes CDR1 KGHDR and CDR2 SFDVKD. CDR3 sequence: CATSDSRGDYNEQFF. Written as DNA, the CDR3 is TGTGCCACCAGTGATTCCCGAGGGGACTACAATGAGCAGTTCTTC.

This chain joins TRBV6-5 and TRBJ2-1; D may be TRBD2 (5 bases). The germline V and J ends were trimmed by 0 bases and 10 bases, with 16 bases remaining between them. Germline V gene sequence: CDR1 MNHEY, CDR2 SVGAGI. This CDR3 spans 15 amino acids. CDR3 sequence (DNA): TGTGCCAGCAGTTACTCCGGGGTGGCCACAACGGAGCAGTTCTTC. It is translated as CASSYSGVATTEQFF.

This clonotype was counted ten times or more. V usage is TRBV28 and J usage is TRBJ2-2; D is ambiguous. Per the germline V gene, CDR1 is MDHEN and CDR2 is SYDVKM. The CDR3 runs to 14 residues. V was trimmed by 3 bases and J by 5 bases, leaving 10 bases between them. The CDR3 DNA is TGTGCCAGCAGTTTTTCCGTGACGACCGGGGAGCTGTTTTTT. Residues: CASSFSVTTGELFF. Looking up the rest from reference TRBV28 and TRBJ2-2 gives the full variable domain: DVKVTQSSRYLVKRTGEKVFLECVQDMDHENMFWYRQDPGLGLRLIYFSYDVKMKEKGDIPEGYSVSREKKERFSLILESASTNQTSMYLCASSFSVTTGELFFGEGSRLTVL.

As for this clonotype: No DNA is shown, since the ends of the CDR3 on it are uncertain; the CDR3 is the one TCRdb lists. The chain links TRBV7-5 to TRBJ2-5; the table's D gene call, TRBD2, was not cross checked with the DNA. TRBV7-5 is classified as a pseudogene. The CDR3 spans 18 residues, counting both ends. CDR3 sequence: CISVSEASFRLAGETQYF.

The rearrangement uses TRBV28 and TRBJ1-5; a possible D gene is TRBD1 (6 bases). CDR1 is MDHEN and CDR2 is SYDVKM in the germline V gene. V gave up 7 bases and J gave up 5 bases, with 15 bases separating them. The CDR3 has 14 amino acids. This CDR3 is CASTRGARDQPQHF. The CDR3 DNA reads as TGTGCCAGCACCCGGGGGGCGAGGGATCAGCCCCAGCATTTT.

The chain couples TRBV6-1 to TRBJ1-5; D uncertain. This CDR3 has 13 residues. The V and J ends lost 3 bases and 7 bases respectively, with 10 bases between them. Germline values: CDR1 MNHNS, CDR2 SASEGT. The CDR3 region has the DNA TGTGCCAGCAGTGATTTCCTCGTGCAGCCCCAGCATTTT. Translated: CASSDFLVQPQHF.

The sample holds many counts of this clonotype. The chain is built from TRBV7-9 and TRBJ2-3; tentative D call: TRBD2 (5 bases). The CDR3 runs to 15 residues. The V and J ends lost 8 bases and 2 bases respectively, with 17 bases between them. The germline CDR1 and CDR2 sequences are SEHNR and FQNEAQ (reference sequence). CDR3 region: CASPPDWGDTDTQYF. The CDR3 DNA reads as TGTGCCAGCCCTCCCGATTGGGGAGACACAGATACGCAGTATTTT.

A remark on this clonotype: This sequence may be a read error, since a much larger clone differs from it by one base. V is TRBV7-9 and J is TRBJ1-1, with 8 bases lining up with TRBD1. The germline gives CDR1 SEHNR, CDR2 FQNEAQ (reference sequence). The CDR3 has 11 residues. The CDR3 reads CVSSQGDRAFF. CDR3 in DNA: TGTGTCAGCAGCCAAGGGGACAGGGCTTTCTTT.

This chain uses TRBV7-9 with TRBJ2-1; TRBD2 matches 13 bases. The CDR3 is made up of 18 amino acids. Trimming took 3 bases from V and 0 from J; bases not matched to a gene: 5. CDR1 is SEHNR and CDR2 is FQNEAQ in the germline V gene (reference sequence). The CDR3 loop reads CASSFRTSGGFSYNEQFF. DNA for the CDR3: TGTGCCAGCAGCTTCCGGACTAGCGGGGGCTTCTCCTACAATGAGCAGTTCTTC.

The chain couples TRBV19 to TRBJ2-7, with TRBD2 matching over 7 bases. CDR3 size: 13 residues. Losses at the gene ends were 3 bases for V and 3 bases for J; bases not matched to a gene: 2. Germline CDR1 LNHDA, CDR2 SQIVND (reference sequence). The CDR3 is CASSMGGYYEQYF. The DNA of the CDR3 is TGTGCCAGTAGTATGGGGGGGTACTACGAGCAGTACTTC.

This clonotype was seen at least ten times. The genes are TRBV18 and TRBJ2-5, with 11 bases that match TRBD2. CDR1 is KGHSH and CDR2 is LQKENI in the germline V gene. The CDR3 covers 16 residues. After removal of 1 base from V and 1 base from J, the junction contained 2 bases not matched to a gene. The CDR3 loop reads CASSPLLAGVQETQYF. For the CDR3, the DNA is TGTGCCAGCTCACCACTACTAGCGGGGGTCCAAGAGACCCAGTACTTC. Full variable domain (missing parts from reference TRBV18 and TRBJ2-5): NAGVMQNPRHLVRRRGQEARLRCSPMKGHSHVYWYRQLPEEGLKFMVYLQKENIIDESGMPKERFSAEFPKEGPSILRIQQVVRGDSAAYFCASSPLLAGVQETQYFGPGTRLLVL.

This chain joins TRBV7-2 and TRBJ1-1; D gene ambiguous. V lost 2 bases and J 2 bases, leaving 12 bases between the germline ends. This CDR3 region has 15 residues. Per the germline V gene, CDR1 is SGHTA and CDR2 is FQGNSA. CDR3 region: CASSLLAVENTEAFF. The CDR3, as DNA: TGTGCCAGCAGCTTATTAGCAGTGGAAAACACTGAAGCTTTCTTT.

The rearrangement uses TRBV6-6 and TRBJ1-2, with no clear D. This CDR3 region has 16 residues. Germline V gene data show CDR1 as MNHNY and CDR2 as SVGAGI (reference sequence). V was clipped by 0 bases and J by 3 bases, with 14 bases between them. The CDR3 region is CASSYSETLPYYGYTF. The CDR3 nucleotides read TGTGCCAGCAGTTACTCCGAGACCCTACCCTACTATGGCTACACCTTC.

This clonotype was counted a few times. V and J are TRBV10-3 and TRBJ2-3; maybe TRBD2 (6 bases). Germline assignment: CDR1 ENHRY and CDR2 SYGVKD. Trimming removed 2 bases from V and 4 bases from J, with 10 bases in between. The CDR3 covers 14 residues. As DNA, the CDR3 is TGTGCCATCAGTGAGACGGGCGGGGCAGATACGCAGTATTTT. This encodes CAISETGGADTQYF.

This clonotype was recorded a few times. J is TRBJ2-1 and V is TRBV27, with TRBD1 identical over 8 bases. This CDR3 comprises 16 residues. Looked up from germline, CDR1 is MNHEY and CDR2 is SMNVEV (reference sequence). Trimming at V came to 5 bases and at J to 4 bases, leaving 10 bases not matched to a gene. The CDR3 nucleotides read TGTGCCAGCAGTCCCGGACAGGGAGACTTGTACAATGAGCAGTTCTTC. This sequence encodes CASSPGQGDLYNEQFF.

The chain combines TRBV27 with TRBJ2-7; unclear D gene. The CDR3 covers 15 residues. V lost 2 bases and J 0 bases, leaving 11 bases between the germline ends. CDR1 MNHEY and CDR2 SMNVEV come from the germline V gene (reference sequence). CDR3 loop: CASSLRAGPSYEQYV. In DNA, the CDR3 is TGTGCCAGCAGTTTACGGGCAGGTCCCTCCTACGAGCAGTACGTC.

The V gene is TRBV19, the J gene TRBJ1-2; a weak D match, TRBD1 (6 bases). The V gene lost 5 bases and the J gene lost 5 bases, with 12 bases spanning the gap. Germline CDR1 and CDR2: LNHDA and SQIVND (reference sequence). The CDR3 extends over 13 amino acids. The CDR3 region is CASSGGRRYGYTF. The CDR3 nucleotides are TGTGCCAGTAGTGGGGGCAGGAGATATGGCTACACCTTC.